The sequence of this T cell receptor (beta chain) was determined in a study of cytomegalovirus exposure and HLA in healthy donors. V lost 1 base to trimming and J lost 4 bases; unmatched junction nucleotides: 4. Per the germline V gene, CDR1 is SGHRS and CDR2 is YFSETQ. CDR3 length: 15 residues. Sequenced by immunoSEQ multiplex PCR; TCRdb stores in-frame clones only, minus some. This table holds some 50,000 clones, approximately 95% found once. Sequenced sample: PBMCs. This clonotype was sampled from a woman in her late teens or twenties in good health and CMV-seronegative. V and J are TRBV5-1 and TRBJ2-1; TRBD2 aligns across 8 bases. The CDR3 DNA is TGCGCCAGCAGCTTGATGGCGGGGGGATACAATGAGCAGTTCTTC. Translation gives CASSLMAGGYNEQFF.